Presented here are 18 T cell receptor beta chains from one specimen sequenced in a study of blood T cell repertoires in COVID-19. Generated by immunoSEQ multiplex PCR, the TCRdb table keeps only in-frame clones and is missing some. The sample shows 250,000 to 350,000 clones, more than 75% of them seen only once. Sequencing was carried out using peripheral blood. Receptors originate from a woman in her 50s who had recovered from COVID-19.

This clone was picked up a small number of times. V usage is TRBV2 and J usage is TRBJ1-1, with 12 bases fitting TRBD1. With 10 bases clipped from V and 4 bases from J, the junction kept 10 bases outside the gene matches. CDR1 and CDR2 (germline): SNHLY, FYNNEI. CDR3 length equals 15 residues. The chain's CDR3 is CAIAGTGGSSTEAFF. CDR3 nucleotide sequence: TGTGCCATTGCCGGGACAGGGGGCTCTAGCACTGAAGCTTTCTTT.

V usage is TRBV7-9 and J usage is TRBJ1-2, with D possibly matching TRBD1 (6 bases). Germline-derived CDR1 and CDR2 are SEHNR and FQNEAQ (reference sequence). Trimming took 1 base from V and 7 from J, leaving 19 bases between them. The CDR3 runs to 16 residues. The DNA for the CDR3 is TGTGCCAGCAGCTTAGGGGCAGGGACACGGTCTCTTGGCTACACCTTC. Translation gives CASSLGAGTRSLGYTF.

Only a few counts were recorded for this clone. The rearrangement uses TRBV28 and TRBJ1-6; D not certain. Trimming stripped 2 bases from V and 8 bases from J, with 10 bases between. This CDR3 contains 14 residues. Germline lookup yields CDR1 MDHEN and CDR2 SYDVKM. The CDR3 nucleotides read TGTGCCAGCAGTTTACCGAGCCGGGATTCACCCCTCCACTTT. Amino acids: CASSLPSRDSPLHF. The full variable domain, its missing parts supplied by reference TRBV28 and TRBJ1-6, is DVKVTQSSRYLVKRTGEKVFLECVQDMDHENMFWYRQDPGLGLRLIYFSYDVKMKEKGDIPEGYSVSREKKERFSLILESASTNQTSMYLCASSLPSRDSPLHFGNGTRLTVT.

The chain links TRBV11-2 to TRBJ2-2; perhaps TRBD1 as D (5 bases). The ends were cut back, 8 bases at V and 2 bases at J, with 12 bases in the middle. The germline CDR1 and CDR2 sequences are SGHAT and FQNNGV. The CDR3 sequence is 14 residues long. The CDR3 nucleotides are TGTGCCAGCGGGGCGGATATAAACACCGGGGAGCTGTTTTTT. Its protein product is CASGADINTGELFF.

This chain links TRBV5-6 with TRBJ2-1, with 7 bases fitting TRBD2. The CDR3 spans 14 residues. The germline CDR1 and CDR2 sequences are SGHDT and YYEEEE. Trimming took 1 base from V and 7 from J; bases not matched to a gene: 5. The CDR3 is CASSLTGGSNEQFF. The CDR3 nucleotides read TGTGCCAGCAGCTTGACGGGAGGTAGTAATGAGCAGTTCTTC.

This chain uses TRBV24-1 with TRBJ1-1, with D possibly being TRBD1 (5 bases). Germline CDR1 is KGHDR and CDR2 is SFDVKD. V lost 9 bases and J lost 5, with 15 bases in between. This CDR3 region has 13 residues. The CDR3 spells CATQGLGLTEAFF. The CDR3 bases are TGTGCCACCCAGGGTCTGGGGTTGACTGAAGCTTTCTTT.

The chain uses TRBV18 and TRBJ1-6; 8 bases fit TRBD1. This CDR3 has 16 residues. The V gene's germline CDR1 is KGHSH and CDR2 LQKENI. Trimming took 3 bases from V and 6 from J; bases not matched to a gene: 7. CDR3 amino acids: CASSPETGAGNSPLHF. The CDR3 nucleotides are TGTGCCAGCTCACCTGAGACAGGGGCGGGTAATTCACCCCTCCACTTT.

The chain joins TRBV7-2 to TRBJ1-2; a weak D match, TRBD1 (6 bases). The V and J ends lost 4 bases and 1 base respectively, with 13 bases between them. The CDR3 has 15 amino acids. CDR1 and CDR2 from the germline V gene are SGHTA and FQGNSA. CDR3 region: CASSSGGGSNYGYTF. In DNA form, the CDR3 reads TGTGCCAGCAGCTCTGGGGGCGGAAGTAACTATGGCTACACCTTC.

The chain uses TRBV20-1 and TRBJ1-4; 8 bases agree with TRBD1. CDR1 and CDR2 from the germline V gene are DFQATT and SNEGSKA (reference sequence). Trimming cost V 3 bases and J 9 bases; bases outside gene matches: 9. The CDR3 sequence is 14 residues long. The CDR3 DNA reads TGCAGTGCTAGTAGGGACAGGATCGACCAAAAACTGTTTTTT. Its protein product is CSASRDRIDQKLFF.

The V and J genes are TRBV7-9 and TRBJ1-6, with D perhaps matching TRBD1 (6 bases). Germline CDR1 SEHNR, CDR2 FQNEAQ (reference sequence). This CDR3 is built from 17 residues. Trimming took off 5 bases at V and 7 bases at J, with 21 bases between the two ends. The CDR3 DNA sequence: TGTGCCAGCAGCCCGCCGGTCAGGGGCTCGGGGAATTCACCCCTCCACTTT. It translates to CASSPPVRGSGNSPLHF. The whole variable domain, remainder taken from reference TRBV7-9 and TRBJ1-6, is DTGVSQNPRHKITKRGQNVTFRCDPISEHNRLYWYRQTLGQGPEFLTYFQNEAQLEKSRLLSDRFSAERPKGSFSTLEIQRTEQGDSAMYLCASSPPVRGSGNSPLHFGNGTRLTVT.

A remark on this clone: Other DNA sequences in this sample translate to the same CDR3. CDR3 DNA: TGTGCCAGCAGCTTGACAGGGGGCACTGAAGCTTTCTTT. It translates to CASSLTGGTEAFF. J is TRBJ1-1 and V is TRBV7-2, with 9 bases identical to TRBD1. The CDR3 runs 13 residues. Trimming took 3 bases from V and 4 from J; bases not matched to a gene: 0. Germline V lookup: CDR1 SGHTA, CDR2 FQGNSA.

CDR3 amino acids: CASSPAEFGTSGSHEQYF. CDR3 coding DNA: TGTGCCAGCTCACCAGCAGAATTTGGGACTAGCGGGAGCCACGAGCAGTACTTC. The V and J genes are TRBV18 and TRBJ2-7; the match to TRBD2 covers 14 bases. Germline loops: CDR1 KGHSH, CDR2 LQKENI. The length of the CDR3 is 18 residues. J was trimmed by 5 bases and V by 2 bases; bases with no gene match: 11.

The V gene is TRBV5-8, the J gene TRBJ1-2; 11 nucleotides line up with TRBD1. Germline CDR1 and CDR2: SGHTS and YDEGEE. With 4 bases clipped from V and 7 bases from J, the junction kept 9 bases outside the gene matches. The CDR3 has 15 residues. The CDR3 spells CASSPRDRGMVGYTF. In DNA form, the CDR3 reads TGTGCCAGCAGCCCCCGGGACAGGGGGATGGTTGGCTACACCTTC. Looking up the rest from reference TRBV5-8 and TRBJ1-2 gives the full variable domain: EAGVTQSPTHLIKTRGQQATLRCSPISGHTSVYWYQQALGLGLQFLLWYDEGEERNRGNFPPRFSGRQFPNYSSELNVNALELEDSALYLCASSPRDRGMVGYTFGSGTRLTVV.

The chain is built from TRBV5-4 and TRBJ2-7; 13 bases align to TRBD2. This CDR3 has 15 amino acids. Germline V gene sequence: CDR1 SGHNT, CDR2 YYREEE (reference sequence). V shed 3 bases, J shed 4 bases, and the junction held 4 bases outside the gene matches. CDR3 residues: CASSYPGLAGYEQYF. The CDR3 DNA reads TGTGCCAGCAGCTATCCGGGACTAGCGGGGTACGAGCAGTACTTC.

V usage is TRBV15 and J usage is TRBJ1-4; D is uncertain. CDR1 is LNHNV, CDR2 YYDKDF, per germline (reference sequence). The CDR3 length is 15 residues. The V and J ends lost 1 base and 5 bases respectively, with 11 bases between them. The CDR3 reads CATSRGISGNEKLFF. The CDR3 region has the DNA TGTGCCACCAGCAGAGGAATTTCAGGAAATGAAAAACTGTTTTTT. Together with reference TRBV15 and TRBJ1-4, the CDR3 gives the full variable domain: DAMVIQNPRYQVTQFGKPVTLSCSQTLNHNVMYWYQQKSSQAPKLLFHYYDKDFNNEADTPDNFQSRRPNTSFCFLDIRSPGLGDTAMYLCATSRGISGNEKLFFGSGTQLSVL.

The chain links TRBV19 to TRBJ2-1; 11 bases are a match to TRBD2. The J segment lost 4 bases and the V segment lost 10 bases, leaving 12 bases of the junction unmatched. CDR1 is LNHDA, CDR2 SQIVND, per germline (reference sequence). CDR3 size: 16 residues. The CDR3 DNA is TGTGCCACCACACCGGGACTAGCGGCACTATACAATGAGCAGTTCTTC. Translated: CATTPGLAALYNEQFF.

The chain joins TRBV28 to TRBJ1-2; 9 bases align to TRBD1. Germline V CDR1 and CDR2: MDHEN, SYDVKM. The CDR3 covers 14 residues. The J segment lost 4 bases and the V segment lost 4 bases, leaving 4 bases of the junction unmatched. In DNA, the CDR3 is TGTGCCAGCAGTTCCCGGACAGGGGCCTATGGCTACACCTTC. Translating gives CASSSRTGAYGYTF.

V gene TRBV4-2 combines with J gene TRBJ2-7; unclear D gene. Germline V gives CDR1 LGHNA, CDR2 YNFKEQ. The CDR3 is made up of 12 amino acids. V was clipped by 1 base and J by 3 bases, with 4 bases between them. CDR3 DNA: TGTGCCAGCAGCCAAGTCGGCTACGAGCAGTACTTC. Translated: CASSQVGYEQYF.